This T cell receptor (beta chain) was observed in a study of blood T cell repertoires in COVID-19. About the research overall: There were acute and convalescent COVID-19 samples, and they came from the United States, Italy and Spain.

V was clipped by 4 bases and J by 1 base, with 8 bases between them. Looked up from germline, CDR1 is SGDLS and CDR2 is YYNGEE. The CDR3 totals 13 residues. How the authors handled the data: Amplification of reference gene primers was used by the study to estimate nucleated cell counts. Generated by immunoSEQ multiplex PCR, the TCRdb table keeps only in-frame clones and is missing some. V and J calls and clone size come straight from that table; D and trimming were deduced from the DNA. The sample yields around 60,000 clones, around 91% seen once. Material for sequencing was peripheral blood. The TCR originated in a woman aged 55-69 years with active COVID-19. The chain employs TRBV9 and TRBJ1-1; D is uncertain. CDR3 DNA: TGTGCCAGCAGCCCTCGGTGGAACACTGAAGCTTTCTTT. It yields the protein CASSPRWNTEAFF. The variable domain in full, completed from reference TRBV9 and TRBJ1-1, reads DSGVTQTPKHLITATGQRVTLRCSPRSGDLSVYWYQQSLDQGLQFLIQYYNGEERAKGNILERFSAQQFPDLHSELNLSSLELGDSALYFCASSPRWNTEAFFGQGTRLTVV.